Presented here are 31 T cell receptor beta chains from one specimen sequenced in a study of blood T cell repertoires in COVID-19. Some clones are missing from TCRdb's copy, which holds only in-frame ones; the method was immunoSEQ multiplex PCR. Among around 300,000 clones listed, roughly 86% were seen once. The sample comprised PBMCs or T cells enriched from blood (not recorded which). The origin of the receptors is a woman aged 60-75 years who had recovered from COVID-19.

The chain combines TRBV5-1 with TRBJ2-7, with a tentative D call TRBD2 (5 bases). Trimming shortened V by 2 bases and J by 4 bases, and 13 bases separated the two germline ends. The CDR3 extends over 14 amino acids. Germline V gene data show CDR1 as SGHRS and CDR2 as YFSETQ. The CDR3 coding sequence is TGCGCCAGCAGCTTCAGCCTAGCTGATTACGAGCAGTACTTC. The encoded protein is CASSFSLADYEQYF. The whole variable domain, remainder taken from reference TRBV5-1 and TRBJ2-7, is KAGVTQTPRYLIKTRGQQVTLSCSPISGHRSVSWYQQTPGQGLQFLFEYFSETQRNKGNFPGRFSGRQFSNSRSEMNVSTLELGDSALYLCASSFSLADYEQYFGPGTRLTVT.

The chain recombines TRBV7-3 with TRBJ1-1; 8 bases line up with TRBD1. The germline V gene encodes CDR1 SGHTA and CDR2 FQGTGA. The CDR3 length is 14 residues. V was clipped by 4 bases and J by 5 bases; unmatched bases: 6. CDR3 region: CASSWGTGGTEAFF. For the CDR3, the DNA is TGTGCCAGCAGCTGGGGGACAGGAGGGACTGAAGCTTTCTTT.

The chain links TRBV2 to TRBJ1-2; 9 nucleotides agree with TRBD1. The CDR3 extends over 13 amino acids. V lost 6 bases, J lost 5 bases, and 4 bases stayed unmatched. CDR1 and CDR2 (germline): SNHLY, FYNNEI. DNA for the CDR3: TGTGCCAGCAGAGGGACAGGGTTTTATGGCTACACCTTC. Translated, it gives CASRGTGFYGYTF.

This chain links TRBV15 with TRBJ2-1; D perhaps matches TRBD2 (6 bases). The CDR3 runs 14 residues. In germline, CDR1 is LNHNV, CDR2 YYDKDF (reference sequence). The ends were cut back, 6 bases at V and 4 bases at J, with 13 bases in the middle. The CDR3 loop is CATRGWGGYNEQFF. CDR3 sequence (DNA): TGTGCCACCAGGGGATGGGGAGGATACAATGAGCAGTTCTTC. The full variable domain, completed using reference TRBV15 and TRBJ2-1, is DAMVIQNPRYQVTQFGKPVTLSCSQTLNHNVMYWYQQKSSQAPKLLFHYYDKDFNNEADTPDNFQSRRPNTSFCFLDIRSPGLGDTAMYLCATRGWGGYNEQFFGPGTRLTVL.

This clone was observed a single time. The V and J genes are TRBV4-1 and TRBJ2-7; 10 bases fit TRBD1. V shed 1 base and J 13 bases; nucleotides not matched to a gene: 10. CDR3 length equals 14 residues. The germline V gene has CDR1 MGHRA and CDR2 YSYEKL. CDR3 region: CASSQADRGNGCYF. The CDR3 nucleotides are TGCGCCAGCAGCCAAGCGGACAGGGGGAACGGGTGTTACTTC.

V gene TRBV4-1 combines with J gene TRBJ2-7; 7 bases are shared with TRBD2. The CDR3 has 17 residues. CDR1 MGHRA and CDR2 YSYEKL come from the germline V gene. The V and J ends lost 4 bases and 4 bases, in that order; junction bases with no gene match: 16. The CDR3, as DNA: TGCGCCAGCAGCCTCTCCCCACCGGGGACTATGATTTACGAGCAGTACTTC. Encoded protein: CASSLSPPGTMIYEQYF.

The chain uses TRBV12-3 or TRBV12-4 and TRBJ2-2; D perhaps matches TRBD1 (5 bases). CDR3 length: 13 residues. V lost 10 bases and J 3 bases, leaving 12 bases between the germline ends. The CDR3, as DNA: TGTGCCATCCAAACAGGCCACACCGGGGAGCTGTTTTTT. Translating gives CAIQTGHTGELFF.

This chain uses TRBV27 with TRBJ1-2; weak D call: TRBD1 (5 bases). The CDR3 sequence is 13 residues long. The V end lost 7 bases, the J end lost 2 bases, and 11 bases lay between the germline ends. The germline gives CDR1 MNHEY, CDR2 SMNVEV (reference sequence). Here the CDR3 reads CASTPGGNYGYTF. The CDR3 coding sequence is TGTGCCAGCACCCCGGGGGGGAACTATGGCTACACCTTC.

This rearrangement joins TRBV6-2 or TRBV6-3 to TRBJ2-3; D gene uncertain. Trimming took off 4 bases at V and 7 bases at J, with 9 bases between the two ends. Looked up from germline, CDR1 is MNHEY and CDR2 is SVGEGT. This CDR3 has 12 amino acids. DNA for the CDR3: TGTGCCAGCAGTTGGGCTGCGAATACGCAGTATTTT. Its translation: CASSWAANTQYF.

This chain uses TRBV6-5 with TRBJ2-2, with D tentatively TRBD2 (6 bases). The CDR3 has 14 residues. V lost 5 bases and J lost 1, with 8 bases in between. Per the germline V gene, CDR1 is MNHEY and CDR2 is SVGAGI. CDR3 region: CASSRELNTGELFF. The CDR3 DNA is TGTGCCAGCAGTCGGGAGTTGAACACCGGGGAGCTGTTTTTT.

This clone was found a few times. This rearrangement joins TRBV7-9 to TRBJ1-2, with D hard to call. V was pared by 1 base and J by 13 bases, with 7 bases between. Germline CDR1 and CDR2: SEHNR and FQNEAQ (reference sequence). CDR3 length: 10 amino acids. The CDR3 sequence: CASSLEEATF. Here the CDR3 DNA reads TGTGCCAGCAGCTTAGAAGAAGCCACCTTC.

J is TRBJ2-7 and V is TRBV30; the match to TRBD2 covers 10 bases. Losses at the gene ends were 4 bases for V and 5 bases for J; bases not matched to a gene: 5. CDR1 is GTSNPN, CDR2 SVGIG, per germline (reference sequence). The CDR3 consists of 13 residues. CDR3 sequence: CAWNKLAGDEQYF. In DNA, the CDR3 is TGTGCCTGGAATAAGCTAGCGGGGGACGAGCAGTACTTC.

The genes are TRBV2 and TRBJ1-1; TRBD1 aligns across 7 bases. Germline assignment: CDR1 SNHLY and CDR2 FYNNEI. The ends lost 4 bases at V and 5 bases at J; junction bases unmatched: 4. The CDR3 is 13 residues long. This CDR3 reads CASSVSGGTEAFF. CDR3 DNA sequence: TGTGCCAGCAGTGTATCAGGGGGGACTGAAGCTTTCTTT.

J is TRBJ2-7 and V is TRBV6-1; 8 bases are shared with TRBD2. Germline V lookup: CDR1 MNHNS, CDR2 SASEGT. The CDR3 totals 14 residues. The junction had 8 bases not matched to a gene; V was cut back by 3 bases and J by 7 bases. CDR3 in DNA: TGTGCCAGCAGTGATAGCGGGATTACCGCGGAGCAGTACTTC. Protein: CASSDSGITAEQYF.

The CDR3 protein is CASSDSAGGPRETQYF. The CDR3 coding sequence is TGTGCCAGCAGTGACTCTGCGGGAGGGCCACGAGAGACCCAGTACTTC. The chain links TRBV6-4 to TRBJ2-5; TRBD2 matches at 9 bases. Losses at the gene ends were 0 bases for V and 4 bases for J; bases not matched to a gene: 6. Germline CDR1 MRHNA, CDR2 SNTAGT. CDR3 length equals 16 residues.

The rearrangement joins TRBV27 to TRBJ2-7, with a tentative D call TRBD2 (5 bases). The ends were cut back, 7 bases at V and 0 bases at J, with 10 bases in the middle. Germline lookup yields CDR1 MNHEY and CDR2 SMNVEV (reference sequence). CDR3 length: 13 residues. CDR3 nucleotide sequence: TGTGCCAGCATGGGCGGAGGCTCCTACGAGCAGTACTTC. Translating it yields CASMGGGSYEQYF.

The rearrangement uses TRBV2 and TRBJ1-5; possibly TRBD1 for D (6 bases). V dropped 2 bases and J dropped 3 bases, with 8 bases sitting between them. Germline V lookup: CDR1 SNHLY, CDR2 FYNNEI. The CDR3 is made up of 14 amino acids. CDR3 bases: TGTGCCAGCAGTGAAAGACAGGTCAATCAGCCCCAGCATTTT. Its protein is CASSERQVNQPQHF. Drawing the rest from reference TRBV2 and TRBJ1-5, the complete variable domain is EPEVTQTPSHQVTQMGQEVILRCVPISNHLYFYWYRQILGQKVEFLVSFYNNEISEKSEIFDDQFSVERPDGSNFTLKIRSTKLEDSAMYFCASSERQVNQPQHFGDGTRLSIL.

CDR3 sequence (DNA): TGTGCCAGCAGTTACTCCACACAAACGGGAGGCTACACCTTC. Translation gives CASSYSTQTGGYTF. V usage is TRBV6-5 and J usage is TRBJ1-2; D unresolved. CDR3 length equals 14 residues. Germline V gives CDR1 MNHEY, CDR2 SVGAGI. Trimming removed 0 bases from V and 8 bases from J, with 13 bases in between.

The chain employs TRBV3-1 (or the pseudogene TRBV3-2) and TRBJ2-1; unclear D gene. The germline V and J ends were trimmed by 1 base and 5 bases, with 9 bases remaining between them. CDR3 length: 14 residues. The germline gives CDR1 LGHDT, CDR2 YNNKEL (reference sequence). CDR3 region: CASSQVTGNNEQFF. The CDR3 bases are TGTGCCAGCAGCCAAGTGACGGGTAACAATGAGCAGTTCTTC.

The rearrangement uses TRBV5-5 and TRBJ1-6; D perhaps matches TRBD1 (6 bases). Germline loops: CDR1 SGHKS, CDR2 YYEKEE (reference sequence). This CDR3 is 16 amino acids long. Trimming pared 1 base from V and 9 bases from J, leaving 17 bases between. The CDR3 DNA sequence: TGTGCCAGCAGCTTGTCACTCGGACAGATTTCTTCACCCCTCCACTTT. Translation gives CASSLSLGQISSPLHF. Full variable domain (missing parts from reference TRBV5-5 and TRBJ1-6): DAGVTQSPTHLIKTRGQQVTLRCSPISGHKSVSWYQQVLGQGPQFIFQYYEKEERGRGNFPDRFSARQFPNYSSELNVNALLLGDSALYLCASSLSLGQISSPLHFGNGTRLTVT.

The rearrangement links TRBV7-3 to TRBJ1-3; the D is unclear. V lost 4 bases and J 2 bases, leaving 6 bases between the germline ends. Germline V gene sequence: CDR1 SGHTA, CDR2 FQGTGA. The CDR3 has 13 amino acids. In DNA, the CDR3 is TGTGCCAGCAGCTCAAGCCCTGGAAACACCATATATTTT. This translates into CASSSSPGNTIYF.

The CDR3 loop reads CASTSRSKETQYF. CDR3 nucleotide sequence: TGTGCCAGCACATCCAGAAGTAAAGAGACCCAGTACTTC. The rearrangement links TRBV11-3 to TRBJ2-5; unclear D gene. With 7 bases removed from V and 3 bases from J, the gap between germline ends came to 12 bases. CDR3 size: 13 residues. Per the germline V gene, CDR1 is SGHNT and CDR2 is YENEEA.

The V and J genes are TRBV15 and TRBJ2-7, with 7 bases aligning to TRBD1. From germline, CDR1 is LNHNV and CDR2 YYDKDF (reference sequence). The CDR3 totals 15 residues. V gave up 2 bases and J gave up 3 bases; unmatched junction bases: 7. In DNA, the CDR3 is TGTGCCACCAGCAGAACCCCCCGGGACAGCTACGAGCAGTACTTC. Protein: CATSRTPRDSYEQYF.

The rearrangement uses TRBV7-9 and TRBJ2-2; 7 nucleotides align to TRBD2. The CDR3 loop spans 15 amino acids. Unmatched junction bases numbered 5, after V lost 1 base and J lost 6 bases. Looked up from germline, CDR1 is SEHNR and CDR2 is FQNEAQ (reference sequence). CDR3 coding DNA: TGTGCCAGCAGCTTAGGTAGCGGGCAGGCCGGGGAGCTGTTTTTT. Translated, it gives CASSLGSGQAGELFF.

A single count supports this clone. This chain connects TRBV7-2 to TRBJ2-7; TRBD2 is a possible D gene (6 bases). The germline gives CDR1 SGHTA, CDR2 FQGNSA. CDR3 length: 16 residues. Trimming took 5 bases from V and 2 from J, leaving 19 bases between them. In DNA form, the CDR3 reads TGTGCCAGCAGCCCGGGATTTTCCTCGGGGGCCTACGAGCAGTACTTC. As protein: CASSPGFSSGAYEQYF.

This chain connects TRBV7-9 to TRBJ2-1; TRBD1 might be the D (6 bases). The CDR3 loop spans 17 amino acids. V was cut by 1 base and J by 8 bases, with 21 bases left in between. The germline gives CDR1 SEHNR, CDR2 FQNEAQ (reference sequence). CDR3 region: CASSLGFGQFVSDEQFF. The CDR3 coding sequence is TGTGCCAGCAGCTTAGGGTTTGGACAGTTCGTATCCGATGAGCAGTTCTTC.

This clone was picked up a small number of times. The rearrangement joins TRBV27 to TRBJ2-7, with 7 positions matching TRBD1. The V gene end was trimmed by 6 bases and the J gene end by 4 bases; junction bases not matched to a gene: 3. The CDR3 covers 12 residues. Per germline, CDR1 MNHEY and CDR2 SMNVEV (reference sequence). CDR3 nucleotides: TGTGCCAGCAGGACAGGGTTATACGAGCAGTACTTC. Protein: CASRTGLYEQYF.

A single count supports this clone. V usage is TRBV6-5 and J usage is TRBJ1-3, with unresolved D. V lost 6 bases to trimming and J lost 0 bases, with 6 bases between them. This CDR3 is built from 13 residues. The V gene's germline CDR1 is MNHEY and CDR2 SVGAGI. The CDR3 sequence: CASRLSSGNTIYF. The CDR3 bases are TGTGCCAGCAGGCTAAGCTCTGGAAACACCATATATTTT.

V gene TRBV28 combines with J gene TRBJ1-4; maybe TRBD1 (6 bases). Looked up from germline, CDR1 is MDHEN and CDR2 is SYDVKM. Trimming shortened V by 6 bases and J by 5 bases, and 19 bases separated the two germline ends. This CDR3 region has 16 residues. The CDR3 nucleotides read TGTGCCAGCAGCTTTAAAACGACAGGCTACAATGAAAAACTGTTTTTT. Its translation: CASSFKTTGYNEKLFF.

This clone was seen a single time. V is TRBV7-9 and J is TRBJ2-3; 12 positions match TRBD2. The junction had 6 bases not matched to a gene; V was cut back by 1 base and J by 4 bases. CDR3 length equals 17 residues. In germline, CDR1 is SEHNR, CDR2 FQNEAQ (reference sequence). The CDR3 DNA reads TGTGCCAGCAGCTTAGGTCTAGCGGGGGGGCCGTCAGATACGCAGTATTTT. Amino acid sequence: CASSLGLAGGPSDTQYF.

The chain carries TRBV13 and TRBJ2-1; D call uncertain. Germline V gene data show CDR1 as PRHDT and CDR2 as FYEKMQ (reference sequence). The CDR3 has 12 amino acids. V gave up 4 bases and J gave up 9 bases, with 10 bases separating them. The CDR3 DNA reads TGTGCCAGCAGCTCCAGAGGTGGTGAGCAGTTCTTC. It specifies CASSSRGGEQFF.